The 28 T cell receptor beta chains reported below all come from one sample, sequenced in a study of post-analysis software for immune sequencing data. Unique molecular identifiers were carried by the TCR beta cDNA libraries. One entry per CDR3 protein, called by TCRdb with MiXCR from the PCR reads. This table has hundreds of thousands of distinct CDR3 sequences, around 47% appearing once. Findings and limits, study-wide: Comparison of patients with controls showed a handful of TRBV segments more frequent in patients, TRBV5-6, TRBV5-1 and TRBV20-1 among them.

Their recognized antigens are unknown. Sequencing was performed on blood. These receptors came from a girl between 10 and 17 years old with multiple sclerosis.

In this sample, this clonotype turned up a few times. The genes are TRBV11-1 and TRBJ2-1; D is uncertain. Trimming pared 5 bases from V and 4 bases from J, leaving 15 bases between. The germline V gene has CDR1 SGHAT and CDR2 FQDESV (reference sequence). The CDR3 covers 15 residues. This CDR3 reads CASSRTFASYNEQFF. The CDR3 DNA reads TGTGCCAGCAGCCGGACCTTCGCGAGTTACAATGAGCAGTTCTTC.

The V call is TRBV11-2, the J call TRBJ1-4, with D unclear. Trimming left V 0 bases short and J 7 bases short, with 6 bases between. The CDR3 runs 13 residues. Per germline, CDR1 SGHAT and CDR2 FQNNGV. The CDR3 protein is CASSLDLSEKLFF. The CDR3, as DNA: TGTGCCAGCAGCTTAGATTTGAGTGAAAAACTGTTTTTT.

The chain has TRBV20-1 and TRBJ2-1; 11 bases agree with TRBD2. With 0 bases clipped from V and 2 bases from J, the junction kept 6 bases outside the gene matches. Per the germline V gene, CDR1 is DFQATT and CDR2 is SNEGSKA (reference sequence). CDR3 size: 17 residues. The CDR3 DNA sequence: TGCAGTGCTAGAGATCCGACGACTAGCGGGGCCTACAATGAGCAGTTCTTC. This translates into CSARDPTTSGAYNEQFF.

The CDR3 nucleotides read TGTGCCACGGCAGGCAGTCTAATTACGGACCAGCCCCAGCATTTT. Protein: CATAGSLITDQPQHF. The chain couples TRBV28 to TRBJ1-5, with unresolved D. The CDR3 extends over 15 amino acids. Germline values: CDR1 MDHEN, CDR2 SYDVKM. V lost 10 bases and J lost 7, with 23 bases in between.

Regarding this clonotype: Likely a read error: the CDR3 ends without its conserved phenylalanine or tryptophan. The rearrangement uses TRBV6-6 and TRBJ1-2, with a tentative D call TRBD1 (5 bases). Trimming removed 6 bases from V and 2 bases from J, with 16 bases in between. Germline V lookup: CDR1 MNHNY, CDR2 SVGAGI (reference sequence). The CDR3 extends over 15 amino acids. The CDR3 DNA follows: TGTGCCAGCAGCCCAAAGGGTACAGGCAACTATGGCTACACCGTC. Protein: CASSPKGTGNYGYTV.

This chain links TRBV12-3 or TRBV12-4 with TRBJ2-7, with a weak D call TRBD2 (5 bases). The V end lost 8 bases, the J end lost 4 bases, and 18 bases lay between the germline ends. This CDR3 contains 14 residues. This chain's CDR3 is CASGGRARPYEQYF. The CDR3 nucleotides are TGTGCCAGCGGAGGACGGGCAAGACCATACGAGCAGTACTTC.

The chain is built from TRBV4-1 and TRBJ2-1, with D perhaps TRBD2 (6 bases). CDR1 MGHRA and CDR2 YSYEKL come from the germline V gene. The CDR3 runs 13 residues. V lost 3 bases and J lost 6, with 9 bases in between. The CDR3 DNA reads TGCGCCAGCAGCCACGGGGGACCCAATGAGCAGTTCTTC. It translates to CASSHGGPNEQFF.

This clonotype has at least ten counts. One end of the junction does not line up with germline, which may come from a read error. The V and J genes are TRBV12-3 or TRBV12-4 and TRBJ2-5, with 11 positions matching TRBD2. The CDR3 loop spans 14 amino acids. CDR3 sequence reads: CASSLAGGPETQYF. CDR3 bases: TGTGCTAGCAGCTTAGCGGGGGGGCCGGAGACCCAGTACTTC.

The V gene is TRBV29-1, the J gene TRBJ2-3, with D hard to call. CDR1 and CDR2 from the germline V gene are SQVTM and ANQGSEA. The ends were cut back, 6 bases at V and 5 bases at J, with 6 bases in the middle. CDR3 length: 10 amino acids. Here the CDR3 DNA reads TGCAGCGTCCGGGTAGATACGCAGTATTTT. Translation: CSVRVDTQYF.

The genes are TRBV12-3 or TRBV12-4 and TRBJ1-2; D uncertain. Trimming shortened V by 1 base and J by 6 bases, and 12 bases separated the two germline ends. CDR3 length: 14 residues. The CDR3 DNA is TGTGCCAGCAGTTTAGTCCACACGCAAAATGGCTACACCTTC. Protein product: CASSLVHTQNGYTF.

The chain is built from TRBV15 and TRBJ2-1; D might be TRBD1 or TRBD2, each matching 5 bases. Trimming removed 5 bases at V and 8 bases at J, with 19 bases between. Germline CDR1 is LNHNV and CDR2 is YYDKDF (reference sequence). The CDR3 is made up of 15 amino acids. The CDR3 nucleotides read TGTGCCACCAGCCCCCCCGGGACCTTGGGGGATGAGCAGTTCTTC. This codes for CATSPPGTLGDEQFF. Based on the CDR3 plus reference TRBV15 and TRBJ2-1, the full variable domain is DAMVIQNPRYQVTQFGKPVTLSCSQTLNHNVMYWYQQKSSQAPKLLFHYYDKDFNNEADTPDNFQSRRPNTSFCFLDIRSPGLGDTAMYLCATSPPGTLGDEQFFGPGTRLTVL.

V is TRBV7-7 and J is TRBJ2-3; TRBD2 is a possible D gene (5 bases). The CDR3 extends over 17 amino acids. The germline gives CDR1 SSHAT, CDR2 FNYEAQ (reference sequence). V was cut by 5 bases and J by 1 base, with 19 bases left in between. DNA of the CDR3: TGTGCCAGCAGCCTCGGACGGACTCCCTGGGGCACAGATACGCAGTATTTT. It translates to CASSLGRTPWGTDTQYF.

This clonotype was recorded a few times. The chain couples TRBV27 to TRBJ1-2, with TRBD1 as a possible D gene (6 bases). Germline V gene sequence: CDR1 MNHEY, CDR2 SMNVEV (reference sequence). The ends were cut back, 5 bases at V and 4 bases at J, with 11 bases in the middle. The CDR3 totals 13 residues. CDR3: CASSEQGVYGYTF. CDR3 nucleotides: TGTGCCAGCAGTGAACAGGGCGTCTATGGCTACACCTTC.

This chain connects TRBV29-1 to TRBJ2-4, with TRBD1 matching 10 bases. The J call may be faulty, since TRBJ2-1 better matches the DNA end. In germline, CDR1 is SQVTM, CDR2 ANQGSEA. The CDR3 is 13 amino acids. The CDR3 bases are TGCAGCGTTGGCGACAGGGGGCTAAGTGAGCAGTTCTTC. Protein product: CSVGDRGLSEQFF.

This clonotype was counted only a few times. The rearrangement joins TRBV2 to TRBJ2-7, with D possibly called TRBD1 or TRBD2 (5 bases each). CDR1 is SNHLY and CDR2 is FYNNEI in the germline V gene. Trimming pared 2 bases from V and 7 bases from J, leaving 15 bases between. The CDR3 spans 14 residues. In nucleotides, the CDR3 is TGTGCCAGCAGTGAATGGGACGGGTTGGGTGAGCAGTACTTC. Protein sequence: CASSEWDGLGEQYF.

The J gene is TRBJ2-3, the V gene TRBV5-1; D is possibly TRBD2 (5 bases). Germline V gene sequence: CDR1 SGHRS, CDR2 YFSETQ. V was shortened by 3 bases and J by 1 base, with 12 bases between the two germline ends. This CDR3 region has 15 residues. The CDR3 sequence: CASSSAGVGTDTQYF. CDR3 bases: TGCGCCAGCAGCTCCGCGGGCGTCGGCACAGATACGCAGTATTTT.

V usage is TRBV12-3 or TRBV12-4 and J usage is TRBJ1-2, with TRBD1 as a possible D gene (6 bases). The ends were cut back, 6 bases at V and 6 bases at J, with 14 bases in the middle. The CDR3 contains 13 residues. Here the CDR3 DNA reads TGTGCCAGCAGGCCACTGTGGGACAATGGCTACACCTTC. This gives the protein CASRPLWDNGYTF.

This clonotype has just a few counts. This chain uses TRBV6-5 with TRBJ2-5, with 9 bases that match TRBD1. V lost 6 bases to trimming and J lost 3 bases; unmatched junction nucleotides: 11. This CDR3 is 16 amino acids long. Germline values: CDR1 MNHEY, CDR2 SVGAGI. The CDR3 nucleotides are TGTGCCAGCAGAATTCCCGGGACAGGGTCGAAAGAGACCCAGTACTTC. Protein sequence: CASRIPGTGSKETQYF.

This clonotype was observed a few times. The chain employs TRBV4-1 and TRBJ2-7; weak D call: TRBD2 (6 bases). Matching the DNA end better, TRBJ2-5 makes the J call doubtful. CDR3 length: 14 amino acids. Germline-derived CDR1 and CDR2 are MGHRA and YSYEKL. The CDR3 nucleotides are TGCGCCAGCAGCCAAGTAACGGCGGGGGAGACCCAGTACTTC. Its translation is CASSQVTAGETQYF.

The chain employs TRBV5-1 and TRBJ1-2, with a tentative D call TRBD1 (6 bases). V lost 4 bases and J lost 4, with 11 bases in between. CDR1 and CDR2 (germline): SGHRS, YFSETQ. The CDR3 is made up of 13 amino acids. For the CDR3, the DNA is TGCGCCAGCAGCCGGACAGAACCCTATGGCTACACCTTC. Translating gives CASSRTEPYGYTF.

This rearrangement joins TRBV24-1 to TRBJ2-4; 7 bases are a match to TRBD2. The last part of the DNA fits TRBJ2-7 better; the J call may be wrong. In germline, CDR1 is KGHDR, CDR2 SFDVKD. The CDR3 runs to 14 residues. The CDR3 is CATSDRGSGYEQYF. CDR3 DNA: TGTGCCACCAGTGATCGCGGGAGTGGATACGAGCAGTACTTC.

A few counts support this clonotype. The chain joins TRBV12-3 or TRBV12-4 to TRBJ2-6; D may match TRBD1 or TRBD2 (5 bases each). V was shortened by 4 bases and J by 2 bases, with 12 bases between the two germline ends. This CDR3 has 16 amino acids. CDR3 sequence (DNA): TGTGCCAGCAGTTCCCGGACGGGGCCTGGGGCCAACGTCCTGACTTTC. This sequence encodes CASSSRTGPGANVLTF.

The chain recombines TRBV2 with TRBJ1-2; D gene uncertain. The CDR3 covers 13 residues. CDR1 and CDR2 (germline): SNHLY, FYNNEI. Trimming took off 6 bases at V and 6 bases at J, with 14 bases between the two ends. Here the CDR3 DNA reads TGTGCCAGCAGGCCAGTAGGGTCTGATGGCTACACCTTC. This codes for CASRPVGSDGYTF.

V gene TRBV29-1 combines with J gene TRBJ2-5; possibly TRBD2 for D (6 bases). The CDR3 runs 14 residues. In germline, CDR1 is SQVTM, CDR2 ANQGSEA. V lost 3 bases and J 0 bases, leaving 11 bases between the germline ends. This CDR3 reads CSVEFVADQETQYF. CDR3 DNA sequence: TGCAGCGTTGAGTTCGTAGCGGACCAAGAGACCCAGTACTTC.

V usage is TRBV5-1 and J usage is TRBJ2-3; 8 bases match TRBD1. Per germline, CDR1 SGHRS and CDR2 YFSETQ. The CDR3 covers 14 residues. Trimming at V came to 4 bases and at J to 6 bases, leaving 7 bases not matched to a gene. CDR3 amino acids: CASSPRTGLDTQYF. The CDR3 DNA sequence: TGCGCCAGCAGCCCACGGACAGGGCTGGATACGCAGTATTTT.

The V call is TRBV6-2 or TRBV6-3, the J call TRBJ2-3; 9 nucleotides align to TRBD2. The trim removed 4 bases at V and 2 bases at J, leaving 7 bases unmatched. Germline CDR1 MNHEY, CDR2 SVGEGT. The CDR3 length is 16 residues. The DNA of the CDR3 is TGTGCCAGCAGTTCCGATAGCGGGAGACCCACAGATACGCAGTATTTT. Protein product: CASSSDSGRPTDTQYF.

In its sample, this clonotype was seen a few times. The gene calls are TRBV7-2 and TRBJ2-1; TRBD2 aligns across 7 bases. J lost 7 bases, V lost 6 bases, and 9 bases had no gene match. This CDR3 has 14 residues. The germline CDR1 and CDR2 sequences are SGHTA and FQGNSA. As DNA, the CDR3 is TGTGCCAGCAGAATAGCGGGTGGGCTAAATGAGCAGTTCTTC. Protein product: CASRIAGGLNEQFF. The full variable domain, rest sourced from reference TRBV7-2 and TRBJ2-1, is GAGVSQSPSNKVTEKGKDVELRCDPISGHTALYWYRQSLGQGLEFLIYFQGNSAPDKSGLPSDRFSAERTGGSVSTLTIQRTQQEDSAVYLCASRIAGGLNEQFFGPGTRLTVL.

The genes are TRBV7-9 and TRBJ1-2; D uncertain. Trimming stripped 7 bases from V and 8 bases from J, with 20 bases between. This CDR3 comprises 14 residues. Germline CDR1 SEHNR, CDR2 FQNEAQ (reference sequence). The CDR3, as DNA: TGTGCCAGCACCAACTGGAGGAGAGGTGGCGGCTACACCTTC. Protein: CASTNWRRGGGYTF.